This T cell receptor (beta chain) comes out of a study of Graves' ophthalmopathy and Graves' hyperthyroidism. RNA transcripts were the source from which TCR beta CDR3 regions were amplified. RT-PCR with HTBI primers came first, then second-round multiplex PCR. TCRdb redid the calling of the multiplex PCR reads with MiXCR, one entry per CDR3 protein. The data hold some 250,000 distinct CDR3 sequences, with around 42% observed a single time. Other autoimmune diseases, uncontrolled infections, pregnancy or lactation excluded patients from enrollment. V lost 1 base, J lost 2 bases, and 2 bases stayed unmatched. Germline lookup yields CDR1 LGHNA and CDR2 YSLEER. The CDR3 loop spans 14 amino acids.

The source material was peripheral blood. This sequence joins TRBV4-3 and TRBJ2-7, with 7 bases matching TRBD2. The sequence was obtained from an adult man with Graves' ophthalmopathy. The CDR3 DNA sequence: TGCGCCAGCAGCCAAGCGCGGGAGCCCTACGAGCAGTACTTC. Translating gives CASSQAREPYEQYF.